The 9 T cell receptor beta chains below come from one sample, sequenced in a study of identical twins. TCRdb processed the 5' RACE reads anew with MiXCR; each CDR3 protein has one entry. The sample holds 540,000 or so distinct CDR3 sequences; under 25% are singletons and the top ten take about 0.48%. This sample was also put to use in a study of yellow fever vaccine responses in identical twins.

Sequencing was carried out using CD4+ T cells sorted from blood. The origin of the receptors is a woman between 18 and 29 years old in good health.

This clonotype showed up just a few times. This chain links TRBV5-1 with TRBJ1-5, with TRBD1 matching 9 bases. CDR3 size: 15 residues. The ends lost 4 bases at V and 5 bases at J; junction bases unmatched: 7. Germline CDR1 is SGHRS and CDR2 is YFSETQ. CDR3 in amino acids: CASSLTGGRDQPQHF. CDR3 in DNA: TGCGCCAGCAGCCTGACAGGGGGGCGGGATCAGCCCCAGCATTTT.

This clonotype has only one observation. CDR3 bases: TGCAGCGGGCGGTGGCAGGGAAATGAAAAACTGTTTTTT. It is translated as CSGRWQGNEKLFF. V and J are TRBV29-1 and TRBJ1-4, with a weak D call TRBD1 (5 bases). V lost 7 bases, J lost 5 bases, and 14 bases lay in between. The germline gives CDR1 SQVTM, CDR2 ANQGSEA. The CDR3 runs to 13 residues. The full variable domain, its missing parts supplied by reference TRBV29-1 and TRBJ1-4, is SAVISQKPSRDICQRGTSLTIQCQVDSQVTMMFWYRQQPGQSLTLIATANQGSEATYESGFVIDKFPISRPNLTFSTLTVSNMSPEDSSIYLCSGRWQGNEKLFFGSGTQLSVL.

The chain links TRBV2 to TRBJ2-3; 10 positions match TRBD2. V shed 2 bases, J shed 1 base, and the junction held 3 bases outside the gene matches. The CDR3 covers 16 residues. Germline V gives CDR1 SNHLY, CDR2 FYNNEI. The CDR3 DNA sequence: TGTGCCAGCAGTGAACGGCTAGCGGGAGGCACAGATACGCAGTATTTT. Encoded protein: CASSERLAGGTDTQYF.

The chain combines TRBV29-1 with TRBJ2-5; D gene uncertain. Germline V gene sequence: CDR1 SQVTM, CDR2 ANQGSEA. The CDR3 runs to 14 residues. V was shortened by 3 bases and J by 4 bases, with 15 bases between the two germline ends. CDR3 residues: CSVEAPIKGETQYF. CDR3 in DNA: TGCAGCGTTGAGGCTCCTATTAAGGGAGAGACCCAGTACTTC.

V is TRBV18 and J is TRBJ2-1, with a tentative D call TRBD1 (7 bases). Germline V lookup: CDR1 KGHSH, CDR2 LQKENI. The V gene lost 3 bases and the J gene lost 0 bases, with 15 bases spanning the gap. CDR3 length: 17 amino acids. The CDR3: CASSPTRQGGSYNEQFF. For the CDR3, the DNA is TGTGCCAGCTCACCCACCCGACAGGGAGGCTCCTACAATGAGCAGTTCTTC.

This clonotype was picked up a small number of times. This chain joins TRBV2 and TRBJ2-1, with TRBD2 matching 9 bases. After removal of 8 bases from V and 4 bases from J, the junction contained 6 bases not matched to a gene. Germline V gene sequence: CDR1 SNHLY, CDR2 FYNNEI. The CDR3 extends over 14 amino acids. CDR3 residues: CASRREGLYNEQFF. Written as DNA, the CDR3 is TGTGCCAGCCGGCGGGAGGGCCTATACAATGAGCAGTTCTTC.

The CDR3 nucleotides read TGTGCCACCCGTGGGGATCGAACCTACGAGCAGTACGTC. As protein: CATRGDRTYEQYV. The rearrangement joins TRBV10-3 to TRBJ2-7; D not certain. V shed 10 bases and J shed 2 bases, with 15 bases lying between them. The germline V gene encodes CDR1 ENHRY and CDR2 SYGVKD. The CDR3 covers 13 residues.

The chain employs TRBV2 and TRBJ2-7, with D possibly called TRBD1 or TRBD2 (5 bases each). Between the trimmed V and J ends, which lost 7 bases and 7 bases, there was a span of 23 bases. The V gene's germline CDR1 is SNHLY and CDR2 FYNNEI. The CDR3 is 15 residues long. This CDR3 reads CASKTWDGHAGEQYF. CDR3 sequence (DNA): TGTGCCAGCAAAACTTGGGACGGCCATGCGGGTGAGCAGTACTTC. Full variable domain (rest looked up from reference TRBV2 and TRBJ2-7): EPEVTQTPSHQVTQMGQEVILRCVPISNHLYFYWYRQILGQKVEFLVSFYNNEISEKSEIFDDQFSVERPDGSNFTLKIRSTKLEDSAMYFCASKTWDGHAGEQYFGPGTRLTVT.

The CDR3 sequence is CATAAGGSSYNEQFF. Written as DNA, the CDR3 is TGTGCCACTGCGGCGGGAGGGTCCTCCTACAATGAGCAGTTCTTC. The rearrangement links TRBV10-3 to TRBJ2-1, with TRBD2 matching 9 bases. V was clipped by 10 bases and J by 0 bases; unmatched bases: 7. The CDR3 length is 15 residues. CDR1 is ENHRY, CDR2 SYGVKD, per germline.